This TCR beta chain emerged from a study of regulatory T cells in long-lasting Graves disease. According to the study, TCR beta libraries were built with iRepertoire HTBI primers and CDR3-region Arm-PCR. TCRdb called the multiplex PCR reads again in MiXCR, with one record for every CDR3 protein. This sample has some 330,000 distinct CDR3 sequences, with approximately 23% found just once. This clonotype was seen many times. Its antigen is not identified. CDR3 length: 15 residues. V was pared by 6 bases and J by 7 bases, with 10 bases of the junction left unmatched. Study-wide results and limits: The study found persistent patients shared more public clonotypes (2,741) than new patients (around 1,000).

Sample time point: persistent/refractory GD, antithyroid drugs over 5 years with positive TRAb. Following extraction of RNA from PBMCs, that RNA was used to make the TCR library. V usage is TRBV12-3 or TRBV12-4 and J usage is TRBJ1-5; 9 nucleotides match TRBD1. The material was peripheral blood mononuclear cells (PBMCs), obtained when the disease was refractory, from a patient treated with antithyroid drugs. The sequence came from a woman aged 40-49 years with Graves disease. CDR3 loop: CASRPPGTGYQPQHF. CDR3 DNA: TGTGCCAGCAGGCCTCCCGGGACAGGGTACCAGCCCCAGCATTTT.